Following are 2 T cell receptor beta chains from one sample sequenced in a study of CD8 T cells in ankylosing spondylitis. The study's findings and limits: Blood of patients with ankylosing spondylitis appeared to be characterized by a TCR beta motif of several highly homologous variants.

No antigen has been assigned to these receptors. TCRdb reprocessed the 5' RACE reads via MiXCR and lists one record per CDR3 protein. The sample carries about 330,000 distinct CDR3 sequences, 6.5% to 10% recorded once. Sequenced material: blood, either unsorted or a sorted T cell fraction (not recorded which). Source of these receptors: a male donor with ankylosing spondylitis.

This clonotype was detected a few times. The V and J genes are TRBV6-1 and TRBJ1-5; the match to TRBD1 covers 10 bases. The CDR3 is 14 residues long. V dropped 11 bases and J dropped 6; count of bases not matched to a gene: 10. CDR1 is MNHNS and CDR2 is SASEGT in the germline V gene. CDR3 bases: TGTGCCCGTCACCGGGACAGGGGTATTCAGCCCCAGCATTTT. Translating gives CARHRDRGIQPQHF.

This clonotype was seen a few times. The chain is built from TRBV28 and TRBJ1-5; no reliable D call. CDR3 length: 15 amino acids. Germline-derived CDR1 and CDR2 are MDHEN and SYDVKM. V was cut by 1 base and J by 0 bases, with 7 bases left in between. The CDR3 loop is CASSLFGDSNQPQHF. CDR3 nucleotide sequence: TGTGCCAGCAGTTTATTCGGGGATAGCAATCAGCCCCAGCATTTT. The variable domain in full, completed from reference TRBV28 and TRBJ1-5, reads DVKVTQSSRYLVKRTGEKVFLECVQDMDHENMFWYRQDPGLGLRLIYFSYDVKMKEKGDIPEGYSVSREKKERFSLILESASTNQTSMYLCASSLFGDSNQPQHFGDGTRLSIL.